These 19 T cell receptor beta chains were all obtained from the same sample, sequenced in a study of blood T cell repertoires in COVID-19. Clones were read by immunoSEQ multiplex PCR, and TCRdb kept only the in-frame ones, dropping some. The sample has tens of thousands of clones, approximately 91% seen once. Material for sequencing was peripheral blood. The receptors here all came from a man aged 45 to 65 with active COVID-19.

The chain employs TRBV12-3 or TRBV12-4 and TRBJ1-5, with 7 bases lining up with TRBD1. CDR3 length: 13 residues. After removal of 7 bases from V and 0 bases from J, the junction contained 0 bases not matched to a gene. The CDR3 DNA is TGTGCCAGCAACAGGGGTAGCAATCAGCCCCAGCATTTT. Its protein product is CASNRGSNQPQHF.

CDR3 coding DNA: TGTGCCAGTAGTGCCTCGGGACTCTACACAGATACGCAGTATTTT. Translation: CASSASGLYTDTQYF. The V gene is TRBV19, the J gene TRBJ2-3; D possibly corresponds to TRBD2 (6 bases). Trimming shortened V by 5 bases and J by 2 bases, and 14 bases separated the two germline ends. The CDR3 totals 15 residues. The germline gives CDR1 LNHDA, CDR2 SQIVND (reference sequence).

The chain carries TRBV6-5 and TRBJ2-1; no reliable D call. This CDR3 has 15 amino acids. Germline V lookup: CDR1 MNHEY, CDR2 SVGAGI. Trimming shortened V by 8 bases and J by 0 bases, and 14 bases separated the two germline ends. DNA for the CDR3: TGTGCCAGCCACGAGTTGAGGTCCTCCTACAATGAGCAGTTCTTC. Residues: CASHELRSSYNEQFF.

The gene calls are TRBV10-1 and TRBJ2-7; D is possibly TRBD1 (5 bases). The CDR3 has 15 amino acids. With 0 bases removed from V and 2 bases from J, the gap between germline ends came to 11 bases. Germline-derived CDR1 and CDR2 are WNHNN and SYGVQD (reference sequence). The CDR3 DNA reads TGCGCCAGCAGTGAGTCGCCAGGGCCAACCTACGAGCAGTACTTC. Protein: CASSESPGPTYEQYF.

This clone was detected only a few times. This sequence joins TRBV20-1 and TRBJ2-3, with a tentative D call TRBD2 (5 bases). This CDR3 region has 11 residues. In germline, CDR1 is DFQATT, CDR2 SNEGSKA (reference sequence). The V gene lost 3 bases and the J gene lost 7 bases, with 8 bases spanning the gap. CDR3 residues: CSASREHTQYF. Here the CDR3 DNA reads TGCAGTGCTAGCCGGGAACATACGCAGTATTTT.

CDR3 in DNA: TGTGCCAGCAGTTACTCGCGGGCCGCCTACGAGCAGTACTTC. The encoded protein is CASSYSRAAYEQYF. This chain joins TRBV6-5 and TRBJ2-7; tentatively, D is TRBD2 (5 bases). Trimming took 0 bases from V and 2 from J, leaving 8 bases between them. Looked up from germline, CDR1 is MNHEY and CDR2 is SVGAGI. The CDR3 covers 14 residues.

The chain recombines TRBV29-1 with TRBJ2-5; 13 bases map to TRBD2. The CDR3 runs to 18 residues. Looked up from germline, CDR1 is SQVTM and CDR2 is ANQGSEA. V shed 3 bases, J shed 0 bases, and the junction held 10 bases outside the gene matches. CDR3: CSVDSGELAGGYQETQYF. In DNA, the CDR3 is TGCAGCGTTGATTCTGGGGAACTAGCGGGAGGGTACCAAGAGACCCAGTACTTC.

The DNA for the CDR3 is TGTGCCAGCAGCCCCTATAGCACAGATACGCAGTATTTT. It encodes CASSPYSTDTQYF. The V and J genes are TRBV11-1 and TRBJ2-3, with D uncertain. Germline V gene sequence: CDR1 SGHAT, CDR2 FQDESV (reference sequence). The CDR3 is 13 amino acids. Between the trimmed V and J ends, which lost 5 bases and 0 bases, there was a span of 6 bases.

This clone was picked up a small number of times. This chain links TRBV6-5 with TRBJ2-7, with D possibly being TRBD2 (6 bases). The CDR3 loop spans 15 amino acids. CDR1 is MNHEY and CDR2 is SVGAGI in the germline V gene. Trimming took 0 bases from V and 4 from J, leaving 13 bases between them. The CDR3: CASSYSEGLRYEQYF. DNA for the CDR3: TGTGCCAGCAGTTACTCGGAGGGATTGAGATACGAGCAGTACTTC.

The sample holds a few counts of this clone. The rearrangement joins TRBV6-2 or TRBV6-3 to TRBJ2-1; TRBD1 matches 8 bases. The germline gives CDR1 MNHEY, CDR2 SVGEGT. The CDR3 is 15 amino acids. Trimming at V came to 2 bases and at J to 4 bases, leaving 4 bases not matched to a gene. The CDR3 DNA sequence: TGTGCCAGCAGTTACCGACGGGACAGGTACAATGAGCAGTTCTTC. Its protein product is CASSYRRDRYNEQFF.

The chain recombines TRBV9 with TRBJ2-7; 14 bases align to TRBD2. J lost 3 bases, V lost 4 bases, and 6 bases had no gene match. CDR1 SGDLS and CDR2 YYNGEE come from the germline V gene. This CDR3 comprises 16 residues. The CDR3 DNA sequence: TGTGCCAGCAGCTCAGGGACTAGCGGGAGCAGCTACGAGCAGTACTTC. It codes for CASSSGTSGSSYEQYF.

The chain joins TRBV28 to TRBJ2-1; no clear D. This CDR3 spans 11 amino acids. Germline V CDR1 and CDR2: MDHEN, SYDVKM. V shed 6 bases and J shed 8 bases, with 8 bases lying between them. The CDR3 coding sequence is TGTGCCAGCAGCAATTACTATGAGCAGTTCTTC. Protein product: CASSNYYEQFF.

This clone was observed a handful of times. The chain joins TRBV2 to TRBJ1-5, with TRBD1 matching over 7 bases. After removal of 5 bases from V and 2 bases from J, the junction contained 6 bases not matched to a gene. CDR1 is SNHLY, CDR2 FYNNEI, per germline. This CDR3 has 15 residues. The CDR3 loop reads CASSFLQGGNQPQHF. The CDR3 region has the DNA TGTGCCAGCAGTTTTCTTCAGGGGGGCAATCAGCCCCAGCATTTT.

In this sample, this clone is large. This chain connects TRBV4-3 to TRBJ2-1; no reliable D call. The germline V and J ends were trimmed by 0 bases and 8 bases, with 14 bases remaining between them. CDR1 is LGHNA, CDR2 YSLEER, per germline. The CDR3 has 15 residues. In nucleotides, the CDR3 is TGCGCCAGCAGCCAAGAGACAATCGGAATCGATGAGCAGTTCTTC. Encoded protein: CASSQETIGIDEQFF.

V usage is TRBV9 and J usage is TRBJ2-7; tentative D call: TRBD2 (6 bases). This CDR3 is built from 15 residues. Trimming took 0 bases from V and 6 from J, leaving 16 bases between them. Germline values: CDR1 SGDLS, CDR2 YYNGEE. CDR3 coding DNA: TGTGCCAGCAGCGTAGCGGGGCGGGAACCCTCCGAGCAGTACTTC. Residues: CASSVAGREPSEQYF. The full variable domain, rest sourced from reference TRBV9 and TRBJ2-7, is DSGVTQTPKHLITATGQRVTLRCSPRSGDLSVYWYQQSLDQGLQFLIQYYNGEERAKGNILERFSAQQFPDLHSELNLSSLELGDSALYFCASSVAGREPSEQYFGPGTRLTVT.

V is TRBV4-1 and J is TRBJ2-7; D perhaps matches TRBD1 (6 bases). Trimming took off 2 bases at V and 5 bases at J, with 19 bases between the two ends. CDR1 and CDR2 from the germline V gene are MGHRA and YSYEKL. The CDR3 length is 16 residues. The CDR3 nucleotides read TGCGCCAGCAGCCAAATACAGGGTTTAATCGCCAACGAGCAGTACTTC. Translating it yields CASSQIQGLIANEQYF.

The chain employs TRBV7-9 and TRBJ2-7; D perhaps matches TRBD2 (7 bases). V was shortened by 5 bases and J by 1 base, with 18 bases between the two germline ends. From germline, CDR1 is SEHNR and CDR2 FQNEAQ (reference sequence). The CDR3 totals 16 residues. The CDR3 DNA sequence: TGTGCCAGCAGCAGCAACAGGGAGGGAAAGTCCTACGAGCAGTACTTC. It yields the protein CASSSNREGKSYEQYF.

The CDR3 coding sequence is TGTGCCAGCAGCTACCTTCTAGCGGAGGCCTACGAGCAGTACTTC. Translated: CASSYLLAEAYEQYF. V and J are TRBV11-2 and TRBJ2-7, with TRBD2 identical over 7 bases. Looked up from germline, CDR1 is SGHAT and CDR2 is FQNNGV. CDR3 length equals 15 residues. The trim removed 4 bases at V and 2 bases at J, leaving 8 bases unmatched.

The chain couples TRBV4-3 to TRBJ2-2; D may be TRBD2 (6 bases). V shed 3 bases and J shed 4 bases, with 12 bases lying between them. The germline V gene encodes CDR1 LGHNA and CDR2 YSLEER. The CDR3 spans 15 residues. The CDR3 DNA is TGCGCCAGCAGCCACCTCGGAGGGACCACCGGGGAGCTGTTTTTT. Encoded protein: CASSHLGGTTGELFF.